This T cell receptor (beta chain) was captured in a study of PD-1 blockade in classical Hodgkin lymphoma. About the research overall: Nivolumab was administered to patients intravenously at 3 mg/kg every 2 weeks.

Each and every patient relapsed after autologous stem cell transplantation, and patients got differing brentuximab vedotin exposure. Germline trimming cut 5 bases from V and 7 bases from J; bases unmatched to any gene: 4. CDR3 length: 13 amino acids. CDR1 is SNHLY and CDR2 is FYNNEI in the germline V gene. The study, taken as a whole, reports: CD4+ TCR diversity climbed significantly by C4D1, unlike CD8+ TCR diversity. Newly diagnosed patients had diversity similar to the baseline diversity of complete responders.

Concerning this clone: As yet, its antigen is unknown.

Libraries were prepared by immunoSEQ multiplex PCR; TCRdb keeps only in-frame clonotypes and omits some of them. The sample lists around 150,000 clones, about four fifths occurring once. The chain joins TRBV2 to TRBJ2-1; 8 bases align to TRBD1. The clonotype originates from a human donor with classical Hodgkin lymphoma. This specimen was peripheral blood mononuclear cells (PBMCs), taken before the second cycle of nivolumab. Here the CDR3 DNA reads TGTGCCAGCAGTAGACAGGGGATTAATGAGCAGTTCTTC. Its protein product is CASSRQGINEQFF.